A single sample gave rise to the 10 T cell receptor beta chains below, sequenced in a study of T cell clonality in common variable immunodeficiency. Whole-study findings and limits: In common variable immunodeficiency, TCR beta chains reportedly carried fewer deletions and N-nucleotide insertions.

These receptors lack a known antigen. TCRdb keeps only in-frame clones here, not all; method: immunoSEQ multiplex PCR. The sample shows just over 20,000 clones, none of them appearing just once. Sequenced input: peripheral blood mononuclear cells. The receptors come from a human donor with common variable immunodeficiency.

This clone came up many times. With the read ending 3 residues before the CDR3 end, the germline J gene is used to fill in that end. V gene TRBV19 combines with J gene TRBJ2-7, with 8 bases that match TRBD1. The trim removed 3 bases at V and 6 bases at J, leaving 4 bases unmatched. Germline lookup yields CDR1 LNHDA and CDR2 SQIVND (reference sequence). There are 13 residues in the CDR3. CDR3 protein: CASSMGRGREQYF. The CDR3 DNA, read in part, is TGTGCCAGTAGTATGGGCAGGGGGCGCGAG. Combining the CDR3 with reference TRBV19 and TRBJ2-7 gives the whole variable domain DGGITQSPKYLFRKEGQNVTLSCEQNLNHDAMYWYRQDPGQGLRLIYYSQIVNDFQKGDIAEGYSVSREKKESFPLTVTSAQKNPTAFYLCASSMGRGREQYFGPGTRLTVT.

This clone was observed a few times. The part of the CDR3 DNA that was read is TGTGCCAGCAGCGACATTGACGAG. Amino acid sequence: CASSDIDE. The whole CDR3 is CASSDIDEQYF. The chain carries TRBV4-2 and TRBJ2-7, with D unclear. The read falls 3 residues short of the CDR3 end, and the missing part is taken from the germline J gene. V lost 5 bases to trimming and J lost 5 bases, with 7 bases between them. CDR1 is LGHNA, CDR2 YNFKEQ, per germline. The CDR3 totals 11 residues.

This clone was found many times. The read ends 3 residues early relative to the CDR3; the germline J gene fills the gap. The V and J genes are TRBV12-3 or TRBV12-4 and TRBJ1-2; 7 bases fit TRBD1. Unmatched junction bases numbered 4, after V lost 3 bases and J lost 3 bases. CDR3 length: 14 amino acids. CDR3 DNA (partial): TGTGCCAGCAGTTTTAGGGGGCGCGACTATGGC. It translates to CASSFRGRDYG. From start to end, the CDR3 is CASSFRGRDYGYTF.

The table lists this clone with many counts. The read comes to an end 3 residues before the CDR3 does, leaving the germline J gene to fill in the end. The rearrangement joins TRBV7-9 to TRBJ2-7; 8 nucleotides match TRBD1. Germline CDR1 is SEHNR and CDR2 is FQNEAQ (reference sequence). This CDR3 has 14 amino acids. V lost 3 bases, J lost 4 bases, and 5 bases stayed unmatched. CDR3 residues: CASSFDRGLYEQYF. The sequenced part of the CDR3 DNA is TGTGCCAGCAGCTTCGACAGGGGCTTATACGAG.

On this clone itself: Read data end 3 residues before the CDR3 end; the end is taken from the germline J gene. The gene calls are TRBV20-1 and TRBJ2-3; maybe TRBD2 (7 bases). Germline V lookup: CDR1 DFQATT, CDR2 SNEGSKA (reference sequence). The CDR3 runs 14 residues. Trimming cost V 5 bases and J 3 bases, with 15 bases left between them. CDR3 loop: CSAEGGGWTDTQYF. The CDR3 bases that were read are TGCAGTGCTGAGGGGGGGGGCTGGACAGATACG.

This clone was seen repeatedly, ten times or more. The DNA read from the CDR3 is TGTGCCAGCAGCTTCCTGAACTATGGC. It yields the protein CASSFLNYG. From start to end, the CDR3 is CASSFLNYGYTF. This sequence joins TRBV5-8 and TRBJ1-2; no definite D call. The read terminates 3 residues before the CDR3 end, so the remaining end is supplied by the germline J gene. The CDR3 sequence is 12 residues long. CDR1 and CDR2 (germline): SGHTS, YDEGEE. V lost 2 bases, J lost 2 bases, and 4 bases lay in between.

This clone has a count of ten or more. Coverage ceases 3 residues before the CDR3 finishes, and the germline J gene fills in the end. V is TRBV18 and J is TRBJ2-7, with 9 bases identical to TRBD1. The germline V gene encodes CDR1 KGHSH and CDR2 LQKENI. The V and J ends lost 6 bases and 2 bases, in that order; junction bases with no gene match: 5. This CDR3 spans 14 amino acids. The CDR3 bases that were read are TGTGCCAGCTCGGTCACAGGGGGCCCCTACGAG. Encoded protein: CASSVTGGPYE. Given in full, the CDR3 is CASSVTGGPYEQYF.

This clone was observed a handful of times. The read is 3 residues too short to cover the CDR3 end, so that end is filled in from the germline J gene. V usage is TRBV19 and J usage is TRBJ2-4; TRBD2 agrees at 7 bases. CDR1 and CDR2 from the germline V gene are LNHDA and SQIVND (reference sequence). The ends lost 1 base at V and 8 bases at J; junction bases unmatched: 11. The CDR3 runs 16 residues. The sequenced part of the CDR3 DNA is TGTGCCAGTAGTATAGTCCCCCGCGGGGGAGTGGACATT. Encoded protein: CASSIVPRGGVDI. The complete CDR3 reads CASSIVPRGGVDIQYF.

The table lists this clone with many counts. The CDR3 end lies 3 residues beyond the end of the read and is filled in from the germline J gene. J is TRBJ2-3 and V is TRBV20-1; 10 positions match TRBD2. The CDR3 has 15 residues. CDR1 and CDR2 (germline): DFQATT, SNEGSKA (reference sequence). Trimming cost V 6 bases and J 1 base; bases outside gene matches: 7. CDR3 amino acids: CSAPLAGGGTDTQYF. CDR3 bases read: TGCAGTGCCCCGTTAGCGGGGGGAGGCACAGATACG.

This clone appeared many times. The CDR3 is cut off 3 residues early in the read; its end comes from the germline J gene. The chain employs TRBV5-1 and TRBJ2-1, with 8 bases fitting TRBD1. The trim removed 4 bases at V and 5 bases at J, leaving 5 bases unmatched. CDR1 and CDR2 from the germline V gene are SGHRS and YFSETQ. This CDR3 is 14 amino acids long. CDR3 bases read: TGCGCCAGCAGCCCCCAGGGGGCTCACAATGAG. This sequence encodes CASSPQGAHNE. The entire CDR3 is CASSPQGAHNEQFF.